Below, 25 T cell receptor beta chains from the same sample are listed, as sequenced in a study of blood T cell repertoires in COVID-19. Here immunoSEQ multiplex PCR was the method, and the copy in TCRdb shows in-frame clones only, minus some. Here the sample spans approximately 150,000 clones, approximately 90% being singletons. Sample: peripheral blood. All receptors come from a woman aged 50 to 65 with active or convalescent COVID-19.

This chain links TRBV25-1 with TRBJ2-1, with D tentatively TRBD1 (6 bases). Germline V gene data show CDR1 as MGHDK and CDR2 as SYGVNS. CDR3 length: 15 amino acids. Trimming left V 3 bases short and J 7 bases short, with 16 bases between. CDR3 coding DNA: TGTGCCAGCAGTGAGTTCTGGGACCAGGGGAATGAGCAGTTCTTC. Residues: CASSEFWDQGNEQFF.

The CDR3 DNA reads TGTGCCACCCCTGAGGGATCTTCGCGCACAGATACGCAGTATTTT. Amino acids: CATPEGSSRTDTQYF. The rearrangement links TRBV11-2 to TRBJ2-3, with TRBD2 as a possible D gene (5 bases). V dropped 10 bases and J dropped 1 base, with 18 bases sitting between them. From germline, CDR1 is SGHAT and CDR2 FQNNGV. The CDR3 sequence is 15 residues long.

The rearrangement joins TRBV11-2 to TRBJ1-2; D is undetermined. From germline, CDR1 is SGHAT and CDR2 FQNNGV. Trimming removed 0 bases from V and 4 bases from J, with 6 bases in between. The length of the CDR3 is 13 residues. This CDR3 is CASSLDEFYGYTF. DNA for the CDR3: TGTGCCAGCAGCTTAGATGAGTTCTATGGCTACACCTTC.

The rearrangement uses TRBV10-3 and TRBJ2-1; 11 bases align to TRBD2. CDR3 size: 16 residues. V gave up 5 bases and J gave up 8 bases; unmatched junction bases: 11. Germline values: CDR1 ENHRY, CDR2 SYGVKD. The CDR3 coding sequence is TGTGCCATCAGTCGGGCTAGCGGGGGGCCTAGTTATGAGCAGTTCTTC. This gives the protein CAISRASGGPSYEQFF.

The V gene is TRBV6-6, the J gene TRBJ2-2; a possible D gene is TRBD1 (5 bases). Germline V gene lookup returns CDR1 MNHNY and CDR2 SVGAGI (reference sequence). This CDR3 contains 15 residues. V lost 7 bases and J 6 bases, leaving 18 bases between the germline ends. CDR3 region: CASNGPGLRAGELFF. The CDR3 nucleotides are TGTGCCAGCAACGGACCGGGCCTCAGGGCCGGGGAGCTGTTTTTT.

V and J are TRBV12-3 or TRBV12-4 and TRBJ1-5; D perhaps matches TRBD1 (6 bases). Trimming took off 1 base at V and 8 bases at J, with 9 bases between the two ends. The CDR3 is made up of 13 amino acids. CDR3 DNA: TGTGCCAGCAGTTTAGTAAAGGGGGAGCCCCAGCATTTT. Translating gives CASSLVKGEPQHF.

J is TRBJ2-7 and V is TRBV12-3 or TRBV12-4; possible D gene TRBD2, 6 bases. CDR3 length: 11 amino acids. V lost 2 bases to trimming and J lost 10 bases, with 9 bases between them. The CDR3 nucleotides read TGTGCCAGCAGTTTAAGCGGACTACAGTACTTC. Translation: CASSLSGLQYF.

CDR3 DNA sequence: TGTGCCAGCAGAAAGGACAGGGGCACTGAAGCTTTCTTT. Translating it yields CASRKDRGTEAFF. V gene TRBV28 combines with J gene TRBJ1-1; 9 nucleotides line up with TRBD1. From germline, CDR1 is MDHEN and CDR2 SYDVKM. Trimming at V came to 6 bases and at J to 4 bases, leaving 3 bases not matched to a gene. CDR3 length: 13 amino acids.

The chain is built from TRBV4-1 and TRBJ1-2; TRBD1 agrees at 7 bases. The CDR3 loop spans 15 amino acids. Germline values: CDR1 MGHRA, CDR2 YSYEKL. V shed 0 bases, J shed 5 bases, and the junction held 6 bases outside the gene matches. CDR3 DNA sequence: TGCGCCAGCAGCCAAGAAACAGGGGCTGGTTATGGCTACACCTTC. It is translated as CASSQETGAGYGYTF.

The J gene is TRBJ1-1, the V gene TRBV27; 8 bases fit TRBD1. The CDR3 extends over 15 amino acids. The V gene's germline CDR1 is MNHEY and CDR2 SMNVEV (reference sequence). V was clipped by 5 bases and J by 6 bases; unmatched bases: 11. The CDR3 DNA follows: TGTGCCAGCAGTCACCTCACAGGGGGGAGGCCTGAAGCTTTCTTT. Amino acid sequence: CASSHLTGGRPEAFF.

The chain uses TRBV3-1 (or the pseudogene TRBV3-2) and TRBJ2-5, with 12 bases matching TRBD2. V dropped 4 bases and J dropped 4; count of bases not matched to a gene: 7. CDR1 LGHDT and CDR2 YNNKEL come from the germline V gene (reference sequence). CDR3 size: 16 residues. CDR3 sequence: CASSPGTSGFTETQYF. The CDR3 DNA reads as TGTGCCAGCAGCCCCGGGACTAGCGGGTTTACAGAGACCCAGTACTTC.

The rearrangement links TRBV10-3 to TRBJ1-1; 7 positions match TRBD1. CDR1 and CDR2 from the germline V gene are ENHRY and SYGVKD. The CDR3 contains 17 residues. After removal of 7 bases from V and 0 bases from J, the junction contained 14 bases not matched to a gene. In nucleotides, the CDR3 is TGTGCCATCACTGGAGGGGGCCCGAACACTATGAACACTGAAGCTTTCTTT. Translation: CAITGGGPNTMNTEAFF.

The rearrangement joins TRBV6-1 to TRBJ2-6; no definite D call. The CDR3 covers 16 residues. V dropped 2 bases and J dropped 0 bases, with 8 bases sitting between them. Germline values: CDR1 MNHNS, CDR2 SASEGT. CDR3 in DNA: TGTGCCAGCAGTGAATATCGGAGCTCTGGGGCCAACGTCCTGACTTTC. It is translated as CASSEYRSSGANVLTF.

About this clone: The same CDR3 also results from other DNA sequences found in this sample. The J gene is TRBJ2-7, the V gene TRBV9; TRBD1 is a possible D gene (5 bases). Germline CDR1 SGDLS, CDR2 YYNGEE. The length of the CDR3 is 14 residues. V shed 0 bases and J shed 2 bases, with 9 bases lying between them. CDR3 residues: CASSVGQGAYEQYF. CDR3 sequence (DNA): TGTGCCAGCAGCGTAGGTCAGGGCGCCTACGAGCAGTACTTC.

The chain carries TRBV25-1 and TRBJ2-7; D is undetermined. Trimming shortened V by 4 bases and J by 6 bases, and 13 bases separated the two germline ends. The CDR3 is made up of 13 amino acids. Per germline, CDR1 MGHDK and CDR2 SYGVNS. CDR3 coding DNA: TGTGCCAGCAGTGTTGCGACATCGGTCGAGCAGTACTTC. Amino acid sequence: CASSVATSVEQYF.

The CDR3 reads CASGIQGGGNQPQHF. The CDR3 DNA sequence: TGCGCCAGCGGAATACAGGGGGGGGGCAATCAGCCCCAGCATTTT. The chain uses TRBV10-1 and TRBJ1-5, with 8 positions matching TRBD1. V shed 8 bases and J 2 bases; nucleotides not matched to a gene: 8. The CDR3 contains 15 residues. In germline, CDR1 is WNHNN, CDR2 SYGVQD (reference sequence).

The chain joins TRBV7-9 to TRBJ2-7, with unresolved D. The CDR3 is 12 amino acids. Trimming cost V 3 bases and J 0 bases, with 3 bases left between them. Germline CDR1 SEHNR, CDR2 FQNEAQ (reference sequence). The DNA of the CDR3 is TGTGCCAGCAGCTTTATCTCCTACGAGCAGTACTTC. Protein product: CASSFISYEQYF.

V usage is TRBV12-3 or TRBV12-4 and J usage is TRBJ1-5; the D is unclear. V dropped 2 bases and J dropped 6 bases, with 8 bases sitting between them. The CDR3 is made up of 13 amino acids. The CDR3 loop reads CASSLQETQPQHF. CDR3 sequence (DNA): TGTGCCAGCAGTTTACAGGAAACTCAGCCCCAGCATTTT.

The chain recombines TRBV30 with TRBJ1-1; 8 nucleotides match TRBD1. V dropped 0 bases and J dropped 5; count of bases not matched to a gene: 8. The germline V gene has CDR1 GTSNPN and CDR2 SVGIG (reference sequence). The CDR3 totals 15 residues. The CDR3 reads CAWSVYRTGKTEAFF. The CDR3 region has the DNA TGTGCCTGGAGTGTATACCGGACAGGGAAAACTGAAGCTTTCTTT. The full variable domain, in which reference TRBV30 and TRBJ1-1 provide the parts outside the CDR3, is SQTIHQWPATLVQPVGSPLSLECTVEGTSNPNLYWYRQAAGRGLQLLFYSVGIGQISSEVPQNLSASRPQDRQFILSSKKLLLSDSGFYLCAWSVYRTGKTEAFFGQGTRLTVV.

The chain employs TRBV12-3 or TRBV12-4 and TRBJ2-7; perhaps TRBD1 as D (5 bases). The CDR3 is 13 residues long. Trimming took 5 bases from V and 2 from J, leaving 10 bases between them. The CDR3 nucleotides are TGTGCCAGCAGTAATCAGGGAACCTACGAGCAGTACTTC. It codes for CASSNQGTYEQYF.

The rearrangement uses TRBV11-2 and TRBJ2-1; 12 bases map to TRBD2. The germline V gene encodes CDR1 SGHAT and CDR2 FQNNGV. V lost 0 bases and J lost 7; bases outside the gene matches: 4. CDR3 length: 16 residues. DNA of the CDR3: TGTGCCAGCAGCTTAGATTCTAGCGGGAGGGGAAATGAGCAGTTCTTC. Its translation: CASSLDSSGRGNEQFF.

V and J are TRBV5-1 and TRBJ2-3; D perhaps matches TRBD2 (6 bases). V was trimmed by 2 bases and J by 4 bases, leaving 8 bases between them. The CDR3 length is 13 residues. Germline-derived CDR1 and CDR2 are SGHRS and YFSETQ. Written as DNA, the CDR3 is TGCGCCAGCAGCTTAACGGGGGCAGATACGCAGTATTTT. It yields the protein CASSLTGADTQYF. The variable domain in full, with the rest retrieved from reference TRBV5-1 and TRBJ2-3, is KAGVTQTPRYLIKTRGQQVTLSCSPISGHRSVSWYQQTPGQGLQFLFEYFSETQRNKGNFPGRFSGRQFSNSRSEMNVSTLELGDSALYLCASSLTGADTQYFGPGTRLTVL.

V gene TRBV7-2 combines with J gene TRBJ2-3, with 13 bases aligning to TRBD2. CDR1 and CDR2 (germline): SGHTA, FQGNSA. There are 18 residues in the CDR3. J was trimmed by 0 bases and V by 6 bases; bases with no gene match: 9. CDR3 protein: CASRTGTSGTPSTDTQYF. The CDR3 DNA follows: TGTGCCAGCAGGACCGGGACTAGCGGGACCCCAAGCACAGATACGCAGTATTTT.

The V and J genes are TRBV7-2 and TRBJ2-1; tentatively, D is TRBD2 (5 bases). Trimming pared 5 bases from V and 8 bases from J, leaving 19 bases between. The CDR3 sequence is 15 residues long. The germline V gene encodes CDR1 SGHTA and CDR2 FQGNSA. The CDR3 here is CASSPPRLEGHEQFF. CDR3 coding DNA: TGTGCCAGCAGCCCTCCCAGACTCGAGGGTCATGAGCAGTTCTTC.

The rearrangement links TRBV28 to TRBJ2-7; 11 nucleotides align to TRBD1. After removal of 7 bases from V and 2 bases from J, the junction contained 7 bases not matched to a gene. The CDR3 runs to 15 residues. The germline V gene has CDR1 MDHEN and CDR2 SYDVKM. The CDR3 DNA sequence: TGTGCCAGCACCCTCCCGGACAGGGGGCCCTACGAGCAGTACTTC. It yields the protein CASTLPDRGPYEQYF.